Listed below are T cell receptor beta chains from one sample, sequenced in a study of shared clonotypes between healthy human individuals. Using immunoSEQ multiplex PCR, the repertoire was profiled, and TCRdb retains in-frame clones only, with some absent. Seen here are approximately 2.5 million clones, over 85% observed once, and the top ten hold around 0.37%. The sample taken for sequencing was naive CD4+ T cells from PBMCs. These receptors came from a man between 18 and 35 years old in good health. Some clones in this sample may be carry-over from other donors' samples. Both conserved end residues are part of each CDR3. Fields, in order: CDR3 protein, CDR3 DNA, CDR3 length, clone size, V gene, D gene, J gene. The D gene is left open where the match is weak. Rows may omit the clone size; those that give it use once, few, many or a size class.

CASSDSRTASYEQYF,TGTGCCAGCAGCGACAGTCGGACCGCCTCCTACGAGCAGTACTTC,15,-,TRBV28,-,TRBJ2-7
CASSDSTGGNTEAFF,TGTGCCAGCAGTGACTCGACAGGGGGTAACACTGAAGCTTTCTTT,15,-,TRBV6-4,TRBD1,TRBJ1-1
CASRTDWTGSDPEAFF,TGTGCCAGCAGGACCGACTGGACAGGGTCTGACCCTGAAGCTTTCTTT,16,-,TRBV7-9,TRBD1,TRBJ1-1
CASSDRAYGYTF,TGTGCCAGCAGTGACAGGGCATATGGCTACACCTTC,12,-,TRBV27,TRBD1,TRBJ1-2
CASSLARTPGYEQYF,TGTGCCAGCAGCTTAGCGCGGACCCCCGGCTACGAGCAGTACTTC,15,-,TRBV7-8,-,TRBJ2-7
CASSQLQFSNQPQHF,TGCGCCAGCAGCCAACTACAGTTTAGCAATCAGCCCCAGCATTTT,15,few,TRBV4-1,-,TRBJ1-5
CARTGTGAYGYTF,TGTGCCAGAACCGGGACAGGGGCCTATGGCTACACCTTC,13,once,TRBV2,TRBD1,TRBJ1-2
CASSTDRANTGELFF,TGTGCCAGTAGTACCGACAGGGCGAACACCGGGGAGCTGTTTTTT,15,-,TRBV19,TRBD1,TRBJ2-2
CASSQDRGLTYEQYF,TGTGCCAGCAGCCAAGACAGGGGCTTGACCTACGAGCAGTACTTC,15,once,TRBV28,TRBD1,TRBJ2-7
CASSVAGRGLGEKLFF,TGTGCCAGCAGTGTTGCCGGACGGGGGCTCGGTGAAAAACTGTTTTTT,16,-,TRBV6-1,-,TRBJ1-4
CASRPGLLSYEQYF,TGTGCCAGTCGGCCGGGACTGCTATCCTACGAGCAGTACTTC,14,-,TRBV19,-,TRBJ2-7
CSASWGKEQYF,TGCAGTGCTAGCTGGGGGAAAGAGCAGTACTTC,11,-,TRBV20-1,-,TRBJ2-7
CASRQSGSGNEQFF,TGTGCCAGCAGACAAAGCGGGTCGGGCAATGAGCAGTTCTTC,14,-,TRBV28,-,TRBJ2-1
CAWSVATSNQPQHF,TGTGCCTGGAGTGTAGCAACAAGCAATCAGCCCCAGCATTTT,14,few,TRBV30,-,TRBJ1-5
CATSRGAGRQETQYF,TGTGCCACCAGCAGAGGAGCAGGCAGACAAGAGACCCAGTACTTC,15,-,TRBV15,-,TRBJ2-5
CAINPSSSTTDTQYF,TGTGCCATAAATCCCTCTAGCTCCACCACAGATACGCAGTATTTT,15,-,TRBV7-3,-,TRBJ2-3